This TCR beta chain is from a study of cytomegalovirus exposure and HLA in healthy donors. The study ran its PCR with 60 Vbeta and 13 Jbeta primers. Here immunoSEQ multiplex PCR was the method, and the copy in TCRdb shows in-frame clones only, minus some. The table has around 130,000 clones, over 8.5% seen once. CDR3 size: 13 residues. The ends lost 6 bases at V and 1 base at J; junction bases unmatched: 3. Germline values: CDR1 ENHRY, CDR2 SYGVKD. This clone was observed a handful of times. The antigen is unknown. Findings of the study overall: Based on reports, TCR beta sequences accurately predicted HLA-A and HLA-B alleles for most subjects. CMV antigen specificity of a few CMV-associated chains was confirmed in vitro.

V usage is TRBV10-3 and J usage is TRBJ2-7; 7 nucleotides line up with TRBD2. Sequenced material: PBMCs. This receptor was identified in a woman between 40 and 50 years old in good health and CMV-seropositive. The CDR3 region is CAISWGGSYEQYF. The CDR3 nucleotides read TGTGCCATCAGCTGGGGGGGGTCCTACGAGCAGTACTTC.